This T cell receptor beta chain was sequenced in a study of monozygotic twins with inflammatory bowel disease. TCRdb derives one entry per CDR3 protein from the 5' RACE reads, leaving out DNA. This table holds 300,000 to 450,000 distinct CDR3 sequences. The receptor comes from a human donor with ulcerative colitis or Crohn's disease, or a healthy co-twin of an affected twin (not recorded which). Sequenced sample: blood.

CDR3 region: CASSIRTNNEQFF. The chain couples TRBV7-2 to TRBJ2-1; absent DNA, TCRdb's TRBD2 call cannot be checked. CDR3 length equals 13 residues. Germline CDR1 SGHTA, CDR2 FQGNSA. Variable domain in full (rest from reference TRBV7-2 and TRBJ2-1): GAGVSQSPSNKVTEKGKDVELRCDPISGHTALYWYRQSLGQGLEFLIYFQGNSAPDKSGLPSDRFSAERTGGSVSTLTIQRTQQEDSAVYLCASSIRTNNEQFFGPGTRLTVL.